Below are 7 T cell receptor beta chains sequenced from a single sample in a study of blood T cell repertoires in COVID-19. Assay: immunoSEQ multiplex PCR; the TCRdb copy retains only in-frame clones and omits some. Of roughly 180,000 clones in the sample, around 78% were seen once. The sequenced material came from PBMCs or T cells enriched from blood (not recorded which). Every receptor here comes from a woman in her forties or fifties who had recovered from COVID-19.

The rearrangement links TRBV28 to TRBJ2-7; 8 bases are a match to TRBD1. The CDR3 consists of 13 residues. Germline V gene lookup returns CDR1 MDHEN and CDR2 SYDVKM. The V segment lost 4 bases and the J segment 6 bases; nucleotides outside the gene matches: 5. The CDR3 sequence: CASSSADRAEQYV. The CDR3 DNA is TGTGCCAGCAGTTCCGCGGACAGGGCCGAGCAGTACGTC.

This clone occurred once. This chain joins TRBV6-5 and TRBJ1-2; TRBD1 agrees at 7 bases. After removal of 2 bases from V and 2 bases from J, the junction contained 5 bases not matched to a gene. The CDR3 has 15 residues. Germline CDR1 and CDR2: MNHEY and SVGAGI. In DNA form, the CDR3 reads TGTGCCAGCAGTTACGGAGCCAGGGGGAACTATGGCTACACCTTC. Translated: CASSYGARGNYGYTF.

The chain uses TRBV5-6 and TRBJ1-3, with D uncertain. Germline CDR1 is SGHDT and CDR2 is YYEEEE. This CDR3 is 14 amino acids long. The V end was cut by 0 bases, the J end by 3 bases, with 7 bases between. For the CDR3, the DNA is TGTGCCAGCAGCTTGGTAGAAGTTGGAAACACCATATATTTT. Protein product: CASSLVEVGNTIYF.

V and J are TRBV7-2 and TRBJ2-5, with 7 bases identical to TRBD1. The germline gives CDR1 SGHTA, CDR2 FQGNSA. CDR3 length equals 16 residues. J lost 1 base, V lost 4 bases, and 9 bases had no gene match. The CDR3 spells CASSSPPGGPQETQYF. CDR3 DNA sequence: TGTGCCAGCAGCTCACCGCCAGGGGGACCCCAAGAGACCCAGTACTTC.

This chain connects TRBV7-2 to TRBJ1-2; the D gene is possibly TRBD1 (5 bases). V was clipped by 5 bases and J by 0 bases, with 13 bases between them. The CDR3 is 15 residues long. The germline V gene has CDR1 SGHTA and CDR2 FQGNSA. DNA for the CDR3: TGTGCCAGCAGCCCAAGTGCGGGGGCTAACTATGGCTACACCTTC. It specifies CASSPSAGANYGYTF.

This clone was seen once. The chain is built from TRBV14 and TRBJ1-2; D ambiguous. In germline, CDR1 is SGHDN, CDR2 FVKESK. The CDR3 runs 13 residues. The V end was cut by 4 bases, the J end by 0 bases, with 6 bases between. In DNA, the CDR3 is TGTGCCAGCAGCCCTGTAGCTAACTATGGCTACACCTTC. Translated: CASSPVANYGYTF.

This chain links TRBV6-2 or TRBV6-3 with TRBJ1-1; the D is unclear. V was cut by 2 bases and J by 4 bases, with 8 bases left in between. The CDR3 covers 13 residues. Germline V CDR1 and CDR2: MNHEY, SVGEGT. The CDR3 here is CASSYGAATEAFF. The CDR3 nucleotides are TGTGCCAGCAGTTACGGCGCGGCCACTGAAGCTTTCTTT.